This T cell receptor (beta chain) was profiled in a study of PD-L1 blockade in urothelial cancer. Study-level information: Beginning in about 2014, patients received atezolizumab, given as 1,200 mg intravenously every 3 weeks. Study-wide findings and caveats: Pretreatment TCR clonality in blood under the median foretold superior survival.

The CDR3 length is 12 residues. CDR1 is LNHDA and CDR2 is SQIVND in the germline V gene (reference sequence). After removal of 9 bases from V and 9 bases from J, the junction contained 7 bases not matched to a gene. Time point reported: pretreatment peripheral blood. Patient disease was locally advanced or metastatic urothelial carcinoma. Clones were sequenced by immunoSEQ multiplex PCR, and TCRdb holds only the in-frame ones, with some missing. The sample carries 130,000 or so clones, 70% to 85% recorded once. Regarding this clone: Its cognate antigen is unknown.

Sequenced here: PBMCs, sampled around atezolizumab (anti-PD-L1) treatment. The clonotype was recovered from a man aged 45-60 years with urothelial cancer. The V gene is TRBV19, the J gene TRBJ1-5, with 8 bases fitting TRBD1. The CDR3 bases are TGTGCCAGCAGGGGGCGTTGGGGGCCCCAGCATTTT. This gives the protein CASRGRWGPQHF.